These 7 T cell receptor beta chains came from one sample sequenced in a study of blood T cell repertoires in COVID-19. The method was immunoSEQ multiplex PCR; TCRdb's version includes in-frame clones alone and lacks a portion of them. The table lists under 80,000 clones, around four fifths of them singletons. The sequencing sample was made of peripheral blood. Every receptor here comes from a man in his fifties or sixties with COVID-19, enrolled during active disease.

This CDR3 is CASTRGLGGANVLTF. CDR3 DNA sequence: TGTGCCAGCACCAGGGGATTGGGCGGGGCCAACGTCCTGACTTTC. J is TRBJ2-6 and V is TRBV7-3, with D perhaps matching TRBD1 (6 bases). The CDR3 spans 15 residues. V was trimmed by 7 bases and J by 4 bases, leaving 14 bases between them. Looked up from germline, CDR1 is SGHTA and CDR2 is FQGTGA.

In this sample, this clone turned up many times. The chain carries TRBV5-1 and TRBJ1-2; 10 bases align to TRBD1. Per germline, CDR1 SGHRS and CDR2 YFSETQ. The CDR3 spans 15 residues. The J segment lost 0 bases and the V segment lost 4 bases, leaving 3 bases of the junction unmatched. CDR3 amino acids: CASSLGQGANYGYTF. CDR3 DNA sequence: TGCGCCAGCAGCCTCGGACAGGGGGCTAACTATGGCTACACCTTC.

V gene TRBV25-1 combines with J gene TRBJ2-2, with D unresolved. Trimming stripped 3 bases from V and 1 base from J, with 3 bases between. In germline, CDR1 is MGHDK, CDR2 SYGVNS. The CDR3 spans 13 residues. The CDR3 nucleotides read TGTGCCAGCAGTGACTGGAACACCGGGGAGCTGTTTTTT. Encoded protein: CASSDWNTGELFF.

The gene calls are TRBV19 and TRBJ2-3; 14 nucleotides agree with TRBD2. This CDR3 spans 15 amino acids. The germline V gene encodes CDR1 LNHDA and CDR2 SQIVND (reference sequence). The ends lost 5 bases at V and 6 bases at J; junction bases unmatched: 4. The CDR3 reads CASSGLAGGGDTQYF. The CDR3 nucleotides are TGTGCCAGTAGTGGACTAGCGGGAGGAGGGGATACGCAGTATTTT.

The chain recombines TRBV2 with TRBJ2-3, with D maybe TRBD1 (5 bases). V lost 6 bases and J 1 base, leaving 11 bases between the germline ends. The CDR3 has 14 residues. Germline CDR1 and CDR2: SNHLY and FYNNEI. Here the CDR3 reads CASSLTERTDTQYF. The CDR3 DNA reads TGTGCCAGCAGCCTGACAGAGCGCACAGATACGCAGTATTTT.

The genes are TRBV5-4 and TRBJ2-3, with D perhaps TRBD2 (7 bases). Trimming stripped 2 bases from V and 3 bases from J, with 16 bases between. CDR3 length equals 16 residues. Germline CDR1 is SGHNT and CDR2 is YYREEE (reference sequence). In DNA form, the CDR3 reads TGTGCCAGCAGCTTCCCGAGGGGGGGCACAACAGATACGCAGTATTTT. Protein product: CASSFPRGGTTDTQYF.

In its sample, this clone was seen many times. The CDR3 here is CASSIGRSQPQHF. The CDR3 DNA reads as TGTGCCAGTAGTATAGGAAGGAGTCAGCCCCAGCATTTT. The chain has TRBV19 and TRBJ1-5, with no clear D. The CDR3 has 13 amino acids. With 1 base removed from V and 6 bases from J, the gap between germline ends came to 7 bases. Germline values: CDR1 LNHDA, CDR2 SQIVND (reference sequence).